The 21 T cell receptor beta chains presented below share a single source sample, sequenced in a study of blood T cell repertoires in COVID-19. Sequencing was performed with immunoSEQ multiplex PCR; in TCRdb, only in-frame clones are kept and a portion is missing. The sample holds roughly 180,000 clones, less than 85% seen once. Specimen: PBMCs or T cells enriched from blood (not recorded which). These receptors all come from a woman in her forties or fifties who had recovered from COVID-19.

The V and J genes are TRBV30 and TRBJ1-2; TRBD1 might be the D (6 bases). From germline, CDR1 is GTSNPN and CDR2 SVGIG (reference sequence). The CDR3 consists of 13 residues. With 3 bases removed from V and 4 bases from J, the gap between germline ends came to 12 bases. The CDR3 bases are TGTGCCTGGAGACAGGGTACGAGCTATGGCTACACCTTC. It encodes CAWRQGTSYGYTF.

The chain joins TRBV10-1 to TRBJ2-1; 9 bases agree with TRBD2. Losses at the gene ends were 4 bases for V and 9 bases for J; bases not matched to a gene: 16. The CDR3 extends over 17 amino acids. Germline CDR1 WNHNN, CDR2 SYGVQD (reference sequence). The CDR3 DNA sequence: TGCGCCAGCAGTGCCAACCCGGGGCTAGCGGGACAAGGTGAGCAGTTCTTC. Residues: CASSANPGLAGQGEQFF.

This chain uses TRBV7-2 with TRBJ1-2; possible D gene TRBD1, 6 bases. The CDR3 contains 16 residues. Trimming removed 5 bases at V and 4 bases at J, with 20 bases between. Per germline, CDR1 SGHTA and CDR2 FQGNSA. The CDR3 nucleotides read TGTGCCAGCAGCCCTACCTCTGAGGGGGTAAGCTATGGCTACACCTTC. Translating it yields CASSPTSEGVSYGYTF.

The rearrangement joins TRBV7-2 to TRBJ1-1; no clear D. V shed 5 bases and J shed 6 bases, with 16 bases lying between them. Germline assignment: CDR1 SGHTA and CDR2 FQGNSA. The CDR3 loop spans 14 amino acids. CDR3 nucleotide sequence: TGTGCCAGCAGCAGAGGAACGGTGATCCCTGAAGCTTTCTTT. The encoded protein is CASSRGTVIPEAFF.

This chain joins TRBV6-2 or TRBV6-3 and TRBJ1-5, with TRBD1 matching over 7 bases. The length of the CDR3 is 14 residues. Germline V gene sequence: CDR1 MNHEY, CDR2 SVGEGT. Trimming took 8 bases from V and 4 from J; bases not matched to a gene: 8. DNA of the CDR3: TGTGCCAGCGGCCGAGACAGGGTTAATCAGCCCCAGCATTTT. This gives the protein CASGRDRVNQPQHF.

This chain links TRBV23-1 with TRBJ2-1; no firm D call. TRBV23-1 is recorded as an ORF, its role being uncertain. The CDR3 length is 13 residues. Trimming stripped 7 bases from V and 9 bases from J, with 16 bases between. CDR3 protein: CASTSPSPSEQFF. The DNA of the CDR3 is TGCGCCAGCACTTCGCCAAGCCCGAGTGAGCAGTTCTTC.

This chain connects TRBV2 to TRBJ2-7; D perhaps matches TRBD2 (5 bases). Germline CDR1 reads SNHLY; CDR2 reads FYNNEI. V dropped 6 bases and J dropped 0 bases, with 15 bases sitting between them. The CDR3 spans 15 residues. Here the CDR3 DNA reads TGTGCCAGCAGCGAGGACTGGGTAAGCTCCTACGAGCAGTACGTC. As protein: CASSEDWVSSYEQYV.

The chain is built from TRBV5-4 and TRBJ1-2; D remains unclear. CDR1 is SGHNT, CDR2 YYREEE, per germline (reference sequence). CDR3 length: 14 amino acids. V lost 0 bases and J lost 4, with 10 bases in between. CDR3 protein: CASSLELAVYGYTF. The DNA for the CDR3 is TGTGCCAGCAGCTTGGAGCTAGCGGTCTATGGCTACACCTTC.

The V gene is TRBV28, the J gene TRBJ1-1, with TRBD1 matching 9 bases. CDR3 size: 15 residues. The germline V gene has CDR1 MDHEN and CDR2 SYDVKM. With 6 bases clipped from V and 11 bases from J, the junction kept 16 bases outside the gene matches. The CDR3 DNA reads TGTGCCAGCAGCCCTACGGGACAGGGCGCTTTTTCGGCTTTCTTT. It yields the protein CASSPTGQGAFSAFF.

The CDR3 sequence is CASGAQNTIYF. CDR3 bases: TGTGCCAGCGGGGCACAGAACACCATATATTTT. The chain employs TRBV6-5 and TRBJ1-3, with D possibly being TRBD1 (5 bases). This CDR3 has 11 amino acids. With 8 bases removed from V and 7 bases from J, the gap between germline ends came to 9 bases. CDR1 is MNHEY, CDR2 SVGAGI, per germline.

This clone was seen only once. The V gene is TRBV7-9, the J gene TRBJ2-7; 7 bases are a match to TRBD1. The CDR3 loop spans 15 amino acids. Looked up from germline, CDR1 is SEHNR and CDR2 is FQNEAQ (reference sequence). V gave up 1 base and J gave up 5 bases; unmatched junction bases: 8. The CDR3 here is CASSLGGTASHEQYV. CDR3 sequence (DNA): TGTGCCAGCAGCTTAGGAGGGACAGCCTCGCACGAGCAGTACGTC.

This chain uses TRBV12-3 or TRBV12-4 with TRBJ2-1, with TRBD2 identical over 10 bases. The CDR3 is 11 amino acids. Germline trimming cut 9 bases from V and 15 bases from J; bases unmatched to any gene: 8. This CDR3 reads CASQREGRGFF. In nucleotides, the CDR3 is TGTGCCAGTCAGCGGGAGGGCCGTGGGTTCTTC.

This chain joins TRBV25-1 and TRBJ2-1; 7 bases match TRBD2. The CDR3 is made up of 16 amino acids. Looked up from germline, CDR1 is MGHDK and CDR2 is SYGVNS. V dropped 0 bases and J dropped 5; count of bases not matched to a gene: 7. CDR3 DNA sequence: TGTGCCAGCAGTGAATATGAGGGAGGGCCCAACAATGAGCAGTTCTTC. It yields the protein CASSEYEGGPNNEQFF.

The chain links TRBV2 to TRBJ1-2; 7 nucleotides match TRBD1. Trimming cost V 3 bases and J 3 bases; bases outside gene matches: 4. Germline V CDR1 and CDR2: SNHLY, FYNNEI. This CDR3 is built from 14 residues. The CDR3 bases are TGTGCCAGCAGTGAGGACAGGCTCGACTATGGCTACACCTTC. The encoded protein is CASSEDRLDYGYTF.

The V call is TRBV28, the J call TRBJ1-1; 9 bases are shared with TRBD1. This CDR3 has 15 amino acids. The V segment lost 4 bases and the J segment 5 bases; nucleotides outside the gene matches: 8. In germline, CDR1 is MDHEN, CDR2 SYDVKM. CDR3: CASSSRGQGRTEAFF. In DNA form, the CDR3 reads TGTGCCAGCAGTTCCCGGGGACAGGGTCGGACTGAAGCTTTCTTT.

This clone came up once. The V and J genes are TRBV9 and TRBJ2-5; 7 bases match TRBD1. V gave up 3 bases and J gave up 9 bases; unmatched junction bases: 14. The CDR3 runs 15 residues. CDR1 SGDLS and CDR2 YYNGEE come from the germline V gene. CDR3 in amino acids: CASSGTPGQPMAQYF. The CDR3 coding sequence is TGTGCCAGCAGCGGTACACCGGGACAGCCTATGGCCCAGTACTTC.

The rearrangement links TRBV19 to TRBJ1-3, with D hard to call. Trimming pared 10 bases from V and 4 bases from J, leaving 17 bases between. CDR1 and CDR2 from the germline V gene are LNHDA and SQIVND (reference sequence). The CDR3 spans 14 residues. The CDR3 reads CATQKSGYGNTIYF. The CDR3 DNA follows: TGTGCCACCCAGAAATCGGGGTACGGAAACACCATATATTTT.

The genes are TRBV20-1 and TRBJ2-1; D call uncertain. CDR3 length: 11 amino acids. Germline V gene lookup returns CDR1 DFQATT and CDR2 SNEGSKA (reference sequence). The CDR3 region has the DNA TGCAGCGCCCCGGCCTACAATGAGCAGTTCTTC. Translated: CSAPAYNEQFF.

This clone was recorded once. V gene TRBV5-1 combines with J gene TRBJ1-2; TRBD1 matches at 8 bases. The germline V gene encodes CDR1 SGHRS and CDR2 YFSETQ. The CDR3 extends over 15 amino acids. V was pared by 4 bases and J by 2 bases, with 7 bases of the junction left unmatched. The CDR3, as DNA: TGCGCCAGCAGCAAGGAGACAGGGGTGAACTATGGCTACACCTTC. Translated, it gives CASSKETGVNYGYTF.

This rearrangement joins TRBV10-1 to TRBJ1-1; TRBD1 agrees at 9 bases. The germline V gene encodes CDR1 WNHNN and CDR2 SYGVQD (reference sequence). V shed 1 base and J 5 bases; nucleotides not matched to a gene: 2. The CDR3 has 14 residues. The CDR3 DNA reads TGCGCCAGCAGTGAGTACAGGGGGCGGACTGAAGCTTTCTTT. It encodes CASSEYRGRTEAFF.

The chain recombines TRBV24-1 with TRBJ2-7; TRBD2 matches at 8 bases. V gave up 4 bases and J gave up 4 bases; unmatched junction bases: 11. The CDR3 loop spans 16 amino acids. CDR1 and CDR2 (germline): KGHDR, SFDVKD. The CDR3 here is CATSDPTYGGAYEQYV. The CDR3 region has the DNA TGTGCCACCAGTGACCCCACCTACGGGGGGGCTTACGAGCAGTACGTC.